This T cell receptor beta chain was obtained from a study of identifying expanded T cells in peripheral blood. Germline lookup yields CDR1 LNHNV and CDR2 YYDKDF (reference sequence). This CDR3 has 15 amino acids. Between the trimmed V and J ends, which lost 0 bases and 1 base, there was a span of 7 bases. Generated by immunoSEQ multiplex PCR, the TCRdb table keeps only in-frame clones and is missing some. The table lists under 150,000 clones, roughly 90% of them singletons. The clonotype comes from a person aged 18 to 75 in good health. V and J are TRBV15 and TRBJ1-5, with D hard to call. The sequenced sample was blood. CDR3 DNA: TGTGCCACCAGCAGAGATAGTGTGAGCAATCAGCCCCAGCATTTT. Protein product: CATSRDSVSNQPQHF.